The present T cell receptor beta chain was sequenced within a study of shared T cell receptors in the human thymus. With 5 bases clipped from V and 4 bases from J, the junction kept 5 bases outside the gene matches. In germline, CDR1 is MNHEY, CDR2 SMNVEV (reference sequence). This CDR3 is 15 amino acids long. TCRdb's copy holds only in-frame clones and misses some; the assay was immunoSEQ multiplex PCR. The repertoire consists of 630,000 or so clones, with approximately 87% occurring once and the leading ten covering 0.0094%. This sample was shared with a second study, whose subject was human thymus T cells. From that second work: Healthy Finnish infants undergoing corrective surgery for congenital heart defects were the donors. Thymic resections from corrective heart surgery supplied the tissue. Repertoires sampled from thymus and blood appeared biased in V and J gene usage. Highly overlapping thymic repertoires among unrelated individuals were reported in related research.

This TCR was recovered from a boy less than two years old with a congenital heart defect. Sequences were obtained from thymocytes. The chain carries TRBV27 and TRBJ2-3; 11 nucleotides agree with TRBD2. The CDR3: CASSPGGLAADTQYF. The CDR3 nucleotides read TGTGCCAGCAGTCCGGGGGGACTAGCGGCAGATACGCAGTATTTT.